The 2 T cell receptor beta chains listed next were all sequenced from one sample in a study of blood T cell repertoires in COVID-19. Profiled with immunoSEQ multiplex PCR; TCRdb holds only in-frame clones, not every one. Of approximately 300,000 clones listed, 70% to 90% were seen once; the top ten hold 0.7% to 1%. Sequences were obtained from peripheral blood. These receptors came from a human donor with COVID-19, enrolled during active disease. The donor label of this sample is uncertain.

V is TRBV13 and J is TRBJ2-3; no clear D gene. V lost 3 bases and J 6 bases, leaving 16 bases between the germline ends. From germline, CDR1 is PRHDT and CDR2 FYEKMQ (reference sequence). This CDR3 region has 15 residues. The CDR3 loop reads CASSFQAGPRDTQYF. The CDR3, as DNA: TGTGCCAGCAGCTTTCAAGCAGGTCCCAGGGATACGCAGTATTTT.

The chain links TRBV9 to TRBJ2-7, with TRBD1 as a possible D gene (6 bases). Looked up from germline, CDR1 is SGDLS and CDR2 is YYNGEE. The CDR3 consists of 13 residues. V was clipped by 3 bases and J by 7 bases, with 14 bases between them. Written as DNA, the CDR3 is TGTGCCAGCAGCGCAGGGGTGTCCTCGGAGCAGTACTTC. It specifies CASSAGVSSEQYF.